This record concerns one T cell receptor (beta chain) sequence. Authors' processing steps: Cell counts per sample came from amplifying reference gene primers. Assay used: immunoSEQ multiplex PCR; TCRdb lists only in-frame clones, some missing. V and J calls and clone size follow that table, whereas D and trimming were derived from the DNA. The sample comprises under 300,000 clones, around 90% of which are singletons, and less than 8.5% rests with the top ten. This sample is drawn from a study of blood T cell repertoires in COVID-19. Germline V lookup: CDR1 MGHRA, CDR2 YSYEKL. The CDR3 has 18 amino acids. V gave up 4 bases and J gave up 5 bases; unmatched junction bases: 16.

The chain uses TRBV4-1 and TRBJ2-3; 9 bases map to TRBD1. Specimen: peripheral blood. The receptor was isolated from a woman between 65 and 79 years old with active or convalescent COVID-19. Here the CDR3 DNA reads TGCGCCAGCAGCCCCCTCCCCCCGGCGGGACAGGGAAGAGATACGCAGTATTTT. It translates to CASSPLPPAGQGRDTQYF.